These T cell receptor beta chains were read from a single sample in a study of T cell clonotyping in hematopoietic cell transplantation. Repertoires were generated with immunoSEQ multiplex PCR, while TCRdb's copy carries only in-frame clones and drops some. This sample has roughly 14,000 clones, with 80% to 90% found just once. The sample taken for sequencing was peripheral blood mononuclear cells. Source of these receptors: a woman aged 40 to 55 in good health. Some clones in this sample may be carry-over from other donors' samples. CDR3s include the opening cysteine and the closing phenylalanine or tryptophan. The order of the fields is V gene, J gene, CDR3 protein.

V gene: TRBV11-3; J gene: TRBJ2-3; CDR3 protein: CASSFPGGYTDTQYF
V gene: TRBV6-5; J gene: TRBJ2-3; CDR3 protein: CAQRGASGDTDTQYF
V gene: TRBV2; J gene: TRBJ2-4; CDR3 protein: CASSEGEAKNIQYF
V gene: TRBV28; J gene: TRBJ1-2; CDR3 protein: CASSLDGASRVVGYTF
V gene: TRBV15; J gene: TRBJ2-5; CDR3 protein: CATSRDGQGKQETQYF
V gene: TRBV6-5; J gene: TRBJ2-5; CDR3 protein: CASSSPQTQYF
V gene: TRBV14; J gene: TRBJ1-2; CDR3 protein: CASSPLGQELKFGYTF
V gene: TRBV30; J gene: TRBJ2-1; CDR3 protein: CAWMRSSYNEQFF
V gene: TRBV6-6; J gene: TRBJ2-3; CDR3 protein: CASSPEGRDGTDTQYF
V gene: TRBV7-2; J gene: TRBJ1-2; CDR3 protein: CASSLAAGNYGYTF
V gene: TRBV30; J gene: TRBJ1-2; CDR3 protein: CAWAYGYGYTF
V gene: TRBV5-1; J gene: TRBJ1-2; CDR3 protein: CASSVKQGAQDGYTF
V gene: TRBV28; J gene: TRBJ2-7; CDR3 protein: CASSFPDRTEQYF
V gene: TRBV27; J gene: TRBJ2-2; CDR3 protein: CASSPRDNTGELFF
V gene: TRBV28; J gene: TRBJ2-1; CDR3 protein: CASSSPGTSGNNEQFF
V gene: TRBV4-1; J gene: TRBJ1-4; CDR3 protein: CASSQVQSNEKLFF
V gene: TRBV18; J gene: TRBJ2-3; CDR3 protein: CASSPLGQGADTQYF
V gene: TRBV11-3; J gene: TRBJ2-7; CDR3 protein: CASALAGVGDEQYF
V gene: TRBV4-2; J gene: TRBJ2-7; CDR3 protein: CASSQEGSGNPYEQYF
V gene: TRBV7-2; J gene: TRBJ2-7; CDR3 protein: CASSSRDRGRPYEQYF
V gene: TRBV14; J gene: TRBJ1-2; CDR3 protein: CASSRVGHSSYTF
V gene: TRBV5-6; J gene: TRBJ2-6; CDR3 protein: CASSSPGRGANVLTF
V gene: TRBV29-1; J gene: TRBJ1-3; CDR3 protein: CSVATAGGYGNTIYF
V gene: TRBV9; J gene: TRBJ2-2; CDR3 protein: CASSEGLNTGELFF
V gene: TRBV29-1; J gene: TRBJ1-1; CDR3 protein: CSVEGLRGFMNTEAFF
V gene: TRBV28; J gene: TRBJ1-4; CDR3 protein: CASSLTGRLNEKLFF
V gene: TRBV7-9; J gene: TRBJ2-2; CDR3 protein: CASSETTGTGGSGELFF
V gene: TRBV28; J gene: TRBJ1-6; CDR3 protein: CGTNRAWGNSPLHF
V gene: TRBV2; J gene: TRBJ2-7; CDR3 protein: CASSQGTGPYF
V gene: TRBV5-8; J gene: TRBJ1-1; CDR3 protein: CASSLLLGPVRTEAFF
V gene: TRBV4-1; J gene: TRBJ2-7; CDR3 protein: CASSHPGLAGGYEQYF
V gene: TRBV6-5; J gene: TRBJ2-6; CDR3 protein: CASASAGANVLTF
V gene: TRBV30; J gene: TRBJ1-4; CDR3 protein: CAWGGGSDEKLFF
V gene: TRBV29-1; J gene: TRBJ2-7; CDR3 protein: CSVEDLAGYGSEQYF
V gene: TRBV19; J gene: TRBJ2-2; CDR3 protein: CATRTSGRGARELFF
V gene: TRBV27; J gene: TRBJ2-7; CDR3 protein: CASSLGNYEQYF
V gene: TRBV2; J gene: TRBJ1-1; CDR3 protein: CASSFGTQVMNTEAFF
V gene: TRBV5-1; J gene: TRBJ2-7; CDR3 protein: CASSFARSSYEQYF
V gene: TRBV7-9; J gene: TRBJ2-4; CDR3 protein: CASSSRASSFKNIQYF
V gene: TRBV27; J gene: TRBJ2-7; CDR3 protein: CASSSRGGSGRSYEQYF
V gene: TRBV30; J gene: TRBJ2-3; CDR3 protein: CAWRLAGAADTQYF
V gene: TRBV5-6; J gene: TRBJ2-7; CDR3 protein: CASSIDESYEQYF
V gene: TRBV30; J gene: TRBJ2-7; CDR3 protein: CAWSPGVGSYEQYF
V gene: TRBV20-1; J gene: TRBJ1-6; CDR3 protein: CSAQGNSPLHF
V gene: TRBV11-3; J gene: TRBJ2-3; CDR3 protein: CASSLGMGSPSTDTQYF
V gene: TRBV16; J gene: .; CDR3 protein: CASSPYIRGNEQYF
V gene: TRBV14; J gene: TRBJ1-4; CDR3 protein: CASSQGRDATNEKLFF
V gene: TRBV2; J gene: TRBJ1-5; CDR3 protein: CASSVNRQGNQPQHF
V gene: TRBV7-3; J gene: TRBJ2-7; CDR3 protein: CASSWGASYEQYF